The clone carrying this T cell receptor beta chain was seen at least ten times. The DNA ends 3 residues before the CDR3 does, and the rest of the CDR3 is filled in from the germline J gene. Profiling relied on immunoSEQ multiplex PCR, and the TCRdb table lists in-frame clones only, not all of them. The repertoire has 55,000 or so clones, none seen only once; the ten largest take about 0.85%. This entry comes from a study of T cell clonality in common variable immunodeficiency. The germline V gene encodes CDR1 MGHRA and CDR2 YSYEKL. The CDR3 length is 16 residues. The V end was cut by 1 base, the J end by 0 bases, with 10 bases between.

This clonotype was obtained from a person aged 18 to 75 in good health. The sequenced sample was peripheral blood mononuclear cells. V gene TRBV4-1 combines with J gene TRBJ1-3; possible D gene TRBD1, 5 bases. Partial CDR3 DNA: TGCGCCAGCAGCCAAGGGGGCGTCAACTCTGGAAACACC. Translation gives CASSQGGVNSGNT. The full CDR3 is CASSQGGVNSGNTIYF.